These T cell receptor beta chains were read from a single sample in a study of identical twins. In TCRdb, the 5' RACE reads were re-called with MiXCR into one record per CDR3 protein. This sample yields hundreds of thousands of distinct CDR3 sequences, of which 5.5% to 7% are seen a single time; approximately 3.6% belongs to the top ten. The data also belong to a second study, concerning yellow fever vaccine responses in identical twins.

Material for sequencing was memory (CD45RO+) T cells sorted from blood. Receptor source: a woman aged 18-29 years in good health. CDR3s include the opening cysteine and the closing phenylalanine or tryptophan. The D gene is left open where the match is weak. Only some rows state a clone size, as once, few, many or a class for expanded clones.

clone_size d_call j_call v_call cdr3_nt cdr3_aa
NA NA TRBJ2-3 TRBV28 TGTGCCAGCAGCCAAAGAGGGGGATCGGGCACAGATACGCAGTATTTT CASSQRGGSGTDTQYF
NA NA TRBJ2-1 TRBV7-6 TGTGCCAGCAGCTTAGGGGCGGGGGCAGATGAGCAGTTCTTC CASSLGAGADEQFF
few NA TRBJ2-1 TRBV7-3 TGTGCCAGCAGCCGATTTGAGGGAGGTTACAATGAGCAGTTCTTC CASSRFEGGYNEQFF
many NA TRBJ2-2 TRBV12-3/TRBV12-4 TGTGCCAGCAGCCGTTTAGCTACCAACACCGGGGAGCTGTTTTTT CASSRLATNTGELFF
few TRBD1 TRBJ2-3 TRBV10-3 TGTGCCATCAGTCCGGGACAGCGCACAGATACGCAGTATTTT CAISPGQRTDTQYF
NA NA TRBJ1-3 TRBV7-6 TGTGCCAGCAGCTTAGCGCTTCCAGCTGGAAACACCATATATTTT CASSLALPAGNTIYF
few NA TRBJ2-7 TRBV24-1 TGTGCCACCAGTGATTTTGGGTACGAGCAGTACTTC CATSDFGYEQYF
many NA TRBJ2-1 TRBV29-1 TGCAGCGTTGTACGGGTGGAGGGCGGTGAGCAGTTCTTC CSVVRVEGGEQFF
NA NA TRBJ2-1 TRBV24-1 TGTGCCACCAGTGACCCGGGCCACAAAACGGATGAGCAGTTCTTC CATSDPGHKTDEQFF
NA NA TRBJ2-1 TRBV21-1 TGTGCCACCAGAAGGGGGTACATCTACAATGAGCAGTTCTTC CATRRGYIYNEQFF
few TRBD1 TRBJ1-1 TRBV6-1 TGTGCCAGCAGTGGACAGGGTAGGGCTGAAGCTTTCTTT CASSGQGRAEAFF
many TRBD2 TRBJ2-4 TRBV4-3 TGCGCCAGCAGCCAACCGGGTCTGGGGTTAGCGGGCCCTCGAGGACAAAGAAACATTCAGTACTTC CASSQPGLGLAGPRGQRNIQYF
few NA TRBJ1-1 TRBV12-3/TRBV12-4 TGTGCCAGCTGGGCGACGGCGGGCTCTGAAGCTTTCTTT CASWATAGSEAFF
NA NA TRBJ2-2 TRBV6-5 TGTGCCAGCAGTTACTCGATCATGAGGAACACCGGGGAGCTGTTTTTT CASSYSIMRNTGELFF
NA TRBD1 TRBJ2-4 TRBV20-1 TGCAGTGCTAGAGGCCAGGGGGCGGTCTCATCCAAAAACATTCAGTACTTC CSARGQGAVSSKNIQYF
many NA TRBJ1-2 TRBV12-3/TRBV12-4 TGTGCCAGCAGTTTAACGGAGGGTCGCGGCTACACCTTC CASSLTEGRGYTF
few NA TRBJ2-5 TRBV20-1 TGCAGTGCGCCCGGGGCCCTCGAGACCCAGTACTTC CSAPGALETQYF
few TRBD1 TRBJ1-5 TRBV19 TGTGCCAGTAGATACTCGACAGGGCTCAATCAGCCCCAGCATTTT CASRYSTGLNQPQHF
many NA TRBJ2-7 TRBV2 TGTGCCAGCAGCTCCGAATGGGAGCAGTACTTC CASSSEWEQYF
many NA TRBJ2-5 TRBV12-3/TRBV12-4 TGTGCCACCAGACTCGGACTTAAAGAGACCCAGTACTTC CATRLGLKETQYF
few TRBD2 TRBJ2-3 TRBV6-1 TGTGCCAGCAGGGTTCTAGCGGGTTCTAGCACAGATACGCAGTATTTT CASRVLAGSSTDTQYF
few NA TRBJ2-2 TRBV6-5 TGTGCCAGCAGTTACTCCTTGGCGACGGCGAACACCGGGGAGCTGTTTTTT CASSYSLATANTGELFF
few TRBD1 TRBJ1-1 TRBV12-3/TRBV12-4 TGTGCCAGCAGTTTGTCCGGACAGGGACAGGCTTTCTTT CASSLSGQGQAFF
few NA TRBJ2-5 TRBV15 TGTGCCACCAGCAGAGGGGGCCTAGCCCAAGAGACCCAGTACTTC CATSRGGLAQETQYF
few NA TRBJ2-4 TRBV28 TGTGCCAGCAGCACAGGGTTATCCAAAAACATTCAGTACTTC CASSTGLSKNIQYF
NA NA TRBJ2-7 TRBV7-8 TGTGCCAGCAGCTTAGTTGGGGGGCGTAGCGAGCAGTACTTC CASSLVGGRSEQYF
NA NA TRBJ2-2 TRBV29-1 TGCAGCAGTTTCCACACCGGGGAGCTGTTTTTT CSSFHTGELFF
NA NA TRBJ2-1 TRBV27 TGTGCCAGCAGTTTATTTCAGGCGGGGAATGAGCAGTTCTTC CASSLFQAGNEQFF
NA NA TRBJ1-6 TRBV7-6 TGTGCCAGCAGCCCCGGGGCATCAAATTCACCCCTCCACTTT CASSPGASNSPLHF
NA TRBD2 TRBJ2-3 TRBV7-9 TGTGCCAGCAGCTTAGGTGGCGGGGGGGCAAATACAGATACGCAGTATTTT CASSLGGGGANTDTQYF
few NA TRBJ1-2 TRBV21-1 TGTGCCAGCAGCAAAGGCGAAAACTATGGCTACACCTTC CASSKGENYGYTF
many NA TRBJ1-1 TRBV7-2 TGTGCCAGCAGTGCCGTCGGGGGAGTCACTGAAGCTTTCTTT CASSAVGGVTEAFF
many NA TRBJ2-1 TRBV28 TGTGCCAGCAGTTCACCACCCGCTATGGAGCAGTTCTTC CASSSPPAMEQFF
few NA TRBJ2-5 TRBV29-1 TGCAGCGTTGGGGGGACACTGATGGGAGAGACCCAGTACTTC CSVGGTLMGETQYF
NA TRBD2 TRBJ2-1 TRBV18 TGTGCCAGCTCACCACTACTAGCGGGTAATACTGAGCAGTTCTTC CASSPLLAGNTEQFF
few NA TRBJ2-7 TRBV9 TGTGCCAGCAGCGTAGCTAGGGACTCCTACGAGCAGTACTTC CASSVARDSYEQYF
NA NA TRBJ2-1 TRBV29-1 TGCAGCGTTGCGTCTCAGAGTTACAATGAGCAGTTCTTC CSVASQSYNEQFF
many NA TRBJ2-2 TRBV4-1 TGCGCCAGCAGCCATCTGACGGGGGATAACACCGGGGAGCTGTTTTTT CASSHLTGDNTGELFF
few NA TRBJ2-2 TRBV7-8 TGTGCCAGCAGCCCGGACGGGAACCCCGGGCTGAACACCGGGGAGCTGTTTTTT CASSPDGNPGLNTGELFF
few NA TRBJ2-3 TRBV27 TGTGCCAGCAGTTTTGGCAGCTCTTTTACAGATACGCAGTATTTT CASSFGSSFTDTQYF
many NA TRBJ2-3 TRBV12-3/TRBV12-4 TGTGCCAGCAGTTTAAGGCAGGGGTCAAATACGCAGTATTTT CASSLRQGSNTQYF
many NA TRBJ2-7 TRBV29-1 TGCAGCGTTGCCTCCGAGGGCATCGAGCAGTACTTC CSVASEGIEQYF
many NA TRBJ1-1 TRBV20-1 TGCAGTGCTCCTCAGGGGAACACTGAAGCTTTCTTT CSAPQGNTEAFF
NA TRBD2 TRBJ2-1 TRBV20-1 TGCAGTGCTGATTCTAGCGGGGCCTACAATGAGCAGTTCTTC CSADSSGAYNEQFF
many TRBD1 TRBJ2-1 TRBV6-1 TGTGCCAGCAGCTGGGGACAGAGCTCCTACAATGAGCAGTTCTTC CASSWGQSSYNEQFF
NA TRBD2 TRBJ2-1 TRBV12-3/TRBV12-4 TGTGCCTGCAGTTTAGCCGAACTACCGGGACTAGCGGGAGTTGAGCAGTTCTTC CACSLAELPGLAGVEQFF
NA TRBD1 TRBJ1-6 TRBV25-1 TGTGCCAGCAGTGAAACAGGGGTTAGGAAAAATTCACCCCTCCACTTT CASSETGVRKNSPLHF
NA NA TRBJ2-7 TRBV25-1 TGTGCCAGCAGTGAATTTTGGGGGGCTGGGGACGAGCAGTACTTC CASSEFWGAGDEQYF
few NA TRBJ1-6 TRBV11-2 TGTGCCAGCAGCTTATCAGAGGGATGGATGTCACCCCTCCACTTT CASSLSEGWMSPLHF
NA TRBD2 TRBJ2-3 TRBV11-2 TGTGCCAGCAGCTCCCTACTTAGCGGGGGTTCGCAGTATTTT CASSSLLSGGSQYF
NA TRBD2 TRBJ2-2 TRBV20-1 TGCAGTGCTAGGGGGATTAGCGGGATAACCGGGGAGCTGTTTTTT CSARGISGITGELFF
NA NA TRBJ2-1 TRBV7-2 TGTGCCAGCAGCTTAGGGGGGACCTTAAGCCGCCACACTGAGCAGTTCTTC CASSLGGTLSRHTEQFF
NA NA TRBJ1-4 TRBV14 TGTGCCAGCAGCCAGAGAATCGGTGAAAAACTGTTTTTT CASSQRIGEKLFF
few NA TRBJ1-4 TRBV7-8 TGTGCCAGCAGCTTAGGGATGGCGAATGAAAAACTGTTTTTT CASSLGMANEKLFF
many TRBD1 TRBJ1-5 TRBV4-1 TGCGCCAGCAGAGGACTCCGGGACAGCGATCAGCCCCAGCATTTT CASRGLRDSDQPQHF
many NA TRBJ1-5 TRBV12-3/TRBV12-4 TGTGCCAGCAGTCCCGACAGGTCGGGGGGCAATCAGCCCCAGCATTTT CASSPDRSGGNQPQHF
few TRBD1 TRBJ2-3 TRBV2 TGTGCCAGCAGTCCCGACAGGGACGATACGCAGTATTTT CASSPDRDDTQYF
NA NA TRBJ2-6 TRBV6-7 TGTTTCCGATCGACAGGTTCGATCTCTGGGGCCAACGTCCTGACTTTC CFRSTGSISGANVLTF
many NA TRBJ2-1 TRBV7-2 TGTGCCAGCAGCTTAGAATCCACAACAGTCAATGAGCAGTTCTTC CASSLESTTVNEQFF
few TRBD1 TRBJ2-1 TRBV27 TGTGCCAGCAGTCCCCTGGGACAGGCACACAATGAGCAGTTCTTC CASSPLGQAHNEQFF